Listed below are T cell receptor beta chains from one sample, sequenced in a study of blood T cell repertoires in COVID-19. TCRdb's table, derived via immunoSEQ multiplex PCR, lists solely in-frame clones and lacks some. The sample shows approximately 97,000 clones, roughly nine tenths of them seen only once. The sequenced sample consisted of peripheral blood. The source of these receptors is a man aged 45-60 years with active COVID-19. CDR3s include the opening cysteine and the closing phenylalanine or tryptophan. The D gene is left open where the match is weak. Expanded clones get a size class; other rows say once, few or many, or leave the size out.

>.|TRBV6-2/TRBV6-3|.|TRBJ2-4
CASSSILDTMGNIQYF
TGTGCCAGCAGTTCCATCCTGGACACAATGGGAAACATTCAGTACTTC
>.|TRBV15|TRBD2|TRBJ2-5
CATSTRGGQETQYF
TGTGCCACCAGCACCCGGGGGGGCCAAGAGACCCAGTACTTC
>.|TRBV6-6|.|TRBJ1-6
CASSYGQGNSPLHF
TGTGCCAGCAGTTACGGGCAGGGGAATTCACCCCTCCACTTT
>.|TRBV6-5|.|TRBJ2-7
CASSLVAGQSYEQYF
TGTGCCAGCAGCTTAGTGGCCGGACAGAGCTACGAGCAGTACTTC
>.|TRBV19|.|TRBJ2-2
CASSPGATGELFF
TGTGCCAGTAGCCCAGGGGCGACCGGGGAGCTGTTTTTT
>.|TRBV7-2|TRBD1|TRBJ1-1
CASSRQNRGNTEAFF
TGTGCCAGCAGCCGTCAAAACAGGGGGAACACTGAAGCTTTCTTT
>once|TRBV5-1|TRBD1|TRBJ2-1
CASSLDPHFRDSSYNEQFF
TGCGCCAGCAGCTTGGACCCACATTTTCGGGACAGCTCCTACAATGAGCAGTTCTTC
>once|TRBV4-2|.|TRBJ1-1
CASSATGGDTEAFF
TGTGCCAGCAGCGCTACCGGCGGGGATACTGAAGCTTTCTTT
>.|TRBV24-1|.|TRBJ1-1
CATRRLAGRDTEAFF
TGTGCCACCAGGAGGTTAGCTGGGAGGGACACTGAAGCTTTCTTT
>.|TRBV5-1|.|TRBJ2-7
CASSLEGTAPRGEQYF
TGCGCCAGCAGCTTGGAAGGGACTGCCCCCCGAGGCGAGCAGTACTTC
>few|TRBV7-9|.|TRBJ1-2
CASSLAGGERGYTF
TGTGCCAGCAGCTTAGCGGGAGGGGAACGTGGCTACACCTTC
>.|TRBV6-4|TRBD1|TRBJ1-1
CASSDSATGSEAFF
TGTGCCAGCAGTGACTCGGCGACAGGGAGTGAAGCTTTCTTT
>.|TRBV12-5|TRBD1|TRBJ2-7
CASGLMSGTGSYEQYF
TGTGCTAGTGGTTTGATGTCCGGGACAGGGAGTTACGAGCAGTACTTC
>.|TRBV4-2|TRBD2|TRBJ2-5
CASSQQSGGGQETQYF
TGTGCCAGCAGCCAACAAAGCGGGGGGGGACAAGAGACCCAGTACTTC
>.|TRBV5-1|.|TRBJ2-2
CASSWTANTGELFF
TGCGCCAGCAGCTGGACAGCTAACACCGGGGAGCTGTTTTTT